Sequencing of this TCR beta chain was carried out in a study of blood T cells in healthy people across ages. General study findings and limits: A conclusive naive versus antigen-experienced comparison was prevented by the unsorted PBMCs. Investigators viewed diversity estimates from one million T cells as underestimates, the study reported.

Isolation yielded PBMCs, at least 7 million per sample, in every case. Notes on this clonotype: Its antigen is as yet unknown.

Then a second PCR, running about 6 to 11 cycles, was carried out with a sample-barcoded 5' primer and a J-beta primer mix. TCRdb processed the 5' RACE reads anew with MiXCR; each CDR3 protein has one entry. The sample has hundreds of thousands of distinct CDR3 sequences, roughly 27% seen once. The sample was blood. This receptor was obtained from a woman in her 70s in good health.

The CDR3 here is CASSKEKFKNIQYF. As DNA, the CDR3 is TGTGCCAGCAGCAAAGAAAAGTTCAAAAACATTCAGTACTTC. The V and J genes are TRBV21-1 and TRBJ2-4. TRBV21-1 has pseudogene status. The CDR3 is 14 amino acids.